A selection of T cell receptor beta chains follows, all from one sample in a study of CD8 T cells in Susac syndrome. In TCRdb, the immunoSEQ multiplex PCR reads were re-called with MiXCR into one record per CDR3 protein. The sample contains fewer than 300,000 distinct CDR3 sequences, 70% to 90% of which appear only once. What was sequenced was CD8+ T cells from PBMCs. These receptors came from a human donor with multiple sclerosis. Both conserved end residues are part of each CDR3. The D gene is left open where the match is weak. Only part of the rows carry a size: once, few, many, or a class if the clone is expanded.

J,size,V,D,DNA,CDR3
TRBJ2-7,-,TRBV9,TRBD2,TGTGCCAGCAGCGTAGGTAGGACTAGCGACGAGCAGTACTTC,CASSVGRTSDEQYF
TRBJ2-6,-,TRBV6-5,TRBD2,TGTGCCAGCAGTTACGCGGGGGGAGGGGCCAACGTCCTGACTTTC,CASSYAGGGANVLTF
TRBJ2-3,-,TRBV20-1,-,TGCAGTGCTAGAGATAGAAGCGGCCCCGTGTACAGGGCAGATACGCAGTATTTT,CSARDRSGPVYRADTQYF
TRBJ1-5,-,TRBV7-9,-,TGTGCCAGCAGCTTTGGTGTACGGGGCAATCAGCCCCAGCATTTT,CASSFGVRGNQPQHF
TRBJ2-1,-,TRBV28,-,TGTGCCAGCAGCACGACAGGGAGGGGGAATGAGCAGTTCTTC,CASSTTGRGNEQFF
TRBJ2-5,-,TRBV28,TRBD1,TGTGCCAGCAGTGAAGATTCAGGGGGCAAGGTAGAGACCCAGTACTTC,CASSEDSGGKVETQYF
TRBJ2-1,-,TRBV7-2,TRBD2,TGTGCCAGCAGCTTAGTACTAGCGGAGGCAGCATTGGATGAGCAGCTCTTC,CASSLVLAEAALDEQLF
TRBJ2-1,few,TRBV6-6,-,TGTGCCAGCAGTTCTAGCGGAGGGGGGGATGAGCAGTTCTTC,CASSSSGGGDEQFF
TRBJ2-5,-,TRBV4-2,TRBD2,TGTGCCAGCAGCAAAGACCCGACAGCGGGAGGTCCACAAGAGACCCAGTACTTC,CASSKDPTAGGPQETQYF
TRBJ2-1,-,TRBV28,TRBD2,TGTGCCAGCAGCCAGACTAGCGGCAGCGGGAATGAGCAGTTCTTC,CASSQTSGSGNEQFF
TRBJ1-2,-,TRBV5-1,-,TGCGCCAGCAGCTTGTGGACTTACTATGGCTACACCTTC,CASSLWTYYGYTF
TRBJ2-3,-,TRBV7-9,TRBD2,TGTGCCAGCAGCGAACTAGCGGGAGTGGCAGATACGCAGTATTTT,CASSELAGVADTQYF
TRBJ1-1,-,TRBV29-1,TRBD1,TGCAGCGTTACGACAGGGGTTGAAGCTTTCTTT,CSVTTGVEAFF
TRBJ2-7,-,TRBV27,-,TGTGCCAGCAGTCCGATAAGAGGTTCCGAGCAGTACTTC,CASSPIRGSEQYF
TRBJ2-1,-,TRBV12-3/TRBV12-4,-,TGTGCCAGCAGTCTCGTAAATTTAAGATTCGGGCAGTTCTTC,CASSLVNLRFGQFF
TRBJ1-2,-,TRBV12-3/TRBV12-4,-,TGTGCCAGCAAGGGGGTCTCTGGCTACACCTTC,CASKGVSGYTF
TRBJ1-1,-,TRBV5-8,-,TGTGCCAGCAGCTTGCGCGCAGGGATGGACACTGAAGCTTTCTTT,CASSLRAGMDTEAFF
TRBJ2-2,-,TRBV9,TRBD2,TGTGCCAGCAACCCTCCTAGCGGGAGAAACACCGGGGAGCTGTTTTTT,CASNPPSGRNTGELFF
TRBJ2-2,once,TRBV9,TRBD2,TGTGCCAGCAGCGCCTCCGGCGGGAGGCCCACCGGGGAGCTGTTTTTT,CASSASGGRPTGELFF
TRBJ1-5,-,TRBV7-9,TRBD1,TGTGCCAGCAGCCCCGGGACAGAAAATCAGCCCCAGCATTTT,CASSPGTENQPQHF
TRBJ2-2,-,TRBV7-3,TRBD2,TGTGCCAGCAGCTTAAGGAAGCTAGCGGGAAGGGTCGGGGAGCTGTTTTTT,CASSLRKLAGRVGELFF
TRBJ2-5,-,TRBV10-3,TRBD2,TGTGCCATCTTTAGCGGGAGGCCCCAAGAGACCCAGTACTTC,CAIFSGRPQETQYF
TRBJ2-7,-,TRBV5-1,-,TGCGCCAGCAGCTTGGACAATGGCTACGAGCAGTACTTC,CASSLDNGYEQYF
TRBJ2-1,-,TRBV7-8,-,TGTGCCAGCAGCTTAGTGGTGTGGCGGAGCAGCTCCTACAATGAGCAGTTCTTC,CASSLVVWRSSSYNEQFF
TRBJ2-2,once,TRBV25-1,-,TGTGCCACCGGAAAAGGGGGGGAGCTGTTTTTT,CATGKGGELFF
TRBJ2-1,-,TRBV7-3,-,TGTGCCAGCAGCCCCCCCCACCGGGACAAGGAGAACAATGAGCAGTTCTTC,CASSPPHRDKENNEQFF
TRBJ2-7,-,TRBV7-8,-,TGTGCCAGCAGCGCGACGATAGGGCCCTACGAGCAGTACTTC,CASSATIGPYEQYF
TRBJ2-1,-,TRBV28,TRBD2,TGTGCCAGCAGTCCGTCTTGGCGGGAGAACGGGTACCTCTCCTACAATGAGCAGTTCTTC,CASSPSWRENGYLSYNEQFF
TRBJ2-1,-,TRBV7-2,TRBD2,TGTGCCAGCAGCCTGTTAGCGGGAGACAACAATGAGCAGTTCTTC,CASSLLAGDNNEQFF
TRBJ1-5,-,TRBV6-1,-,TGTGCCAGCAACCCGGGAACTAATCAGCCCCAGCATTTT,CASNPGTNQPQHF
TRBJ2-7,few,TRBV28,-,TGTGCCAGCAGTTTATTTAGGGTTTACGAGCAGTACTTC,CASSLFRVYEQYF
TRBJ2-7,-,TRBV27,TRBD2,TGTGCCAGCAGTTACGGGACTAAGCAGTACTTC,CASSYGTKQYF
TRBJ2-3,-,TRBV7-3,TRBD2,TGTGCCAGCAGCCCCGGACTAGCGGGAGTGGCACCTAGCACAGATACGCAGTATTTT,CASSPGLAGVAPSTDTQYF
TRBJ2-1,once,TRBV9,-,TGTGCCAGCAGCGAGGAGGTCCGGAATGAGCAGTTCTTC,CASSEEVRNEQFF
TRBJ1-1,-,TRBV30,-,TGTGCCTGGAGCTCCGGACAGATCCGAGAGGCTTTCTTT,CAWSSGQIREAFF
TRBJ2-5,-,TRBV28,-,TGTGCCAGCAGTTTTGAGGGGCAAGAGACCCAGTACTTC,CASSFEGQETQYF
TRBJ2-7,-,TRBV6-2/TRBV6-3,TRBD2,TGTGCCAGCAGTTCCTCCCCTCCTAGCGGGAACGTATACGAGCAGTACTTC,CASSSSPPSGNVYEQYF
TRBJ2-5,-,TRBV7-9,TRBD2,TGTGCCAGCAGCTTACCACTAGCGGGTGGGGAAGAGACCCAGTACTTC,CASSLPLAGGEETQYF
TRBJ2-2,-,TRBV4-1,TRBD1,TGCGCCAGCAGCCCGGGACAGTGGCGTGACGGGGAGCTGTTTTTT,CASSPGQWRDGELFF
TRBJ2-2,-,TRBV6-5,-,TGTGCCAGCAGTTACTCGAATGGGGAGCTGTTTTTT,CASSYSNGELFF